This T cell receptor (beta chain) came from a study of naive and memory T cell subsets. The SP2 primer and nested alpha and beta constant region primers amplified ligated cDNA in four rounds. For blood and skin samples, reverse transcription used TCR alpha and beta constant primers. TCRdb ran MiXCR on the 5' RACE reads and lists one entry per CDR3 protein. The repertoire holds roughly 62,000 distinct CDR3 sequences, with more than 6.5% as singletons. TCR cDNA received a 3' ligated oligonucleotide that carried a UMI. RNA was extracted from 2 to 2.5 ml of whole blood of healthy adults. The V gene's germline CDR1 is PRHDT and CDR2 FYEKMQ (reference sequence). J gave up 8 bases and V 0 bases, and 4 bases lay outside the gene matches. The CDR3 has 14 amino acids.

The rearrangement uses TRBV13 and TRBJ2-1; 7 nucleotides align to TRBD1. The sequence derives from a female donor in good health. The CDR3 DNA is TGTGCCAGCAGCTTAGGTGACAGGGTGGATGAGCAGTTCTTC. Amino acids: CASSLGDRVDEQFF.